Presented here are 32 T cell receptor beta chains from one specimen sequenced in a study of regulatory T cells in long-lasting Graves disease. Time point defined: newly diagnosed GD, antithyroid drugs for less than 3 months. There was RNA extracted from PBMCs, and the TCR library was made from it. Sequencing libraries for TCR beta were prepared with iRepertoire HTBI primers and Arm-PCR of CDR3 regions. TCRdb reprocessed the multiplex PCR reads via MiXCR and lists one record per CDR3 protein. The sample records 350,000 to 450,000 distinct CDR3 sequences, over 15% being singletons. This sample also appeared in a second study, on T cells in Graves' hyperthyroidism and ophthalmopathy.

Material: peripheral blood mononuclear cells (PBMCs), obtained at new diagnosis, from a patient treated with antithyroid drugs. The origin of the receptors is a man aged 40-55 years with Graves disease.

The gene calls are TRBV7-2 and TRBJ2-1; TRBD2 aligns across 12 bases. The last part of the DNA fits TRBJ2-7 better; the J call may be wrong. Germline lookup yields CDR1 SGHTA and CDR2 FQGNSA. This CDR3 spans 19 amino acids. DNA for the CDR3: TGTGCCAGCAGCCCGTCCCCTCTAGCGGGAGGGCTACCGTTTATCGAGCAGTACTTC. Its protein product is CASSPSPLAGGLPFIEQYF.

This clonotype was detected many times. CDR3 sequence (DNA): TGTGCCATCAGTCGGACTAGCGGGGGAGGCTACGAGCAGTACTTC. This codes for CAISRTSGGGYEQYF. This sequence joins TRBV10-3 and TRBJ2-7, with 13 positions matching TRBD2. CDR1 is ENHRY and CDR2 is SYGVKD in the germline V gene. Losses at the gene ends were 5 bases for V and 3 bases for J; bases not matched to a gene: 4. The CDR3 runs 15 residues.

Of note for this clonotype: A much larger clone differs from this one at a single base, so this may be a read error. The CDR3 DNA sequence: TGTGCCAGCAGCCAAAAGACAGGAGGTCGTGAAAAACTGCTTTTT. Encoded protein: CASSQKTGGREKLLF. The gene calls are TRBV3-1 and TRBJ1-4; maybe TRBD1 (6 bases). The CDR3 sequence is 15 residues long. CDR1 and CDR2 (germline): LGHDT, YNNKEL (reference sequence).

The chain is built from TRBV28 and TRBJ1-1, with 8 bases fitting TRBD1. Germline V gene data show CDR1 as MDHEN and CDR2 as SYDVKM. The CDR3 runs 15 residues. V shed 5 bases and J 1 base; nucleotides not matched to a gene: 6. CDR3 region: CASSITGGGNTEAFF. CDR3 sequence (DNA): TGTGCCAGCAGTATTACAGGGGGAGGGAACACTGAAGCTTTCTTT. The full variable domain, with the rest looked up from reference TRBV28 and TRBJ1-1, is DVKVTQSSRYLVKRTGEKVFLECVQDMDHENMFWYRQDPGLGLRLIYFSYDVKMKEKGDIPEGYSVSREKKERFSLILESASTNQTSMYLCASSITGGGNTEAFFGQGTRLTVV.

This clonotype was counted many times. CDR3 loop: CASSRASGDYEQYF. In DNA form, the CDR3 reads TGTGCCAGCAGTCGAGCTAGCGGGGACTACGAGCAGTACTTC. The chain joins TRBV28 to TRBJ2-7; 9 bases agree with TRBD2. Germline V gene data show CDR1 as MDHEN and CDR2 as SYDVKM. Germline trimming cut 5 bases from V and 3 bases from J; bases unmatched to any gene: 5. The CDR3 consists of 14 residues.

This clonotype came up many times. The J gene is TRBJ2-5, the V gene TRBV7-8; 7 nucleotides align to TRBD1. Per germline, CDR1 SGHVS and CDR2 FQNEAQ. V lost 2 bases, J lost 5 bases, and 11 bases stayed unmatched. The CDR3 sequence is 16 residues long. CDR3: CASSLSIQGDTETQYF. In DNA form, the CDR3 reads TGTGCCAGCAGCTTAAGCATCCAGGGGGATACGGAGACCCAGTACTTC.

This clonotype has a count of ten or more. The rearrangement links TRBV20-1 to TRBJ2-1; D is perhaps TRBD1 (6 bases). Germline V gene sequence: CDR1 DFQATT, CDR2 SNEGSKA (reference sequence). V was trimmed by 6 bases and J by 0 bases, leaving 18 bases between them. The CDR3 runs to 16 residues. CDR3 in amino acids: CSADKVRGRSYNEQFF. The CDR3 nucleotides are TGCAGTGCCGATAAGGTCAGGGGTCGCTCCTACAATGAGCAGTTCTTC.

The sample holds many counts of this clonotype. The chain combines TRBV12-3 or TRBV12-4 with TRBJ1-1, with no clear D. The CDR3 spans 16 residues. The V end was cut by 4 bases, the J end by 1 base, with 16 bases between. The CDR3 loop reads CASSSVLGRQNTEAFF. As DNA, the CDR3 is TGTGCCAGCAGTTCGGTTTTAGGACGGCAGAACACTGAAGCTTTCTTT.

This chain connects TRBV5-1 to TRBJ2-7; TRBD2 matches at 16 bases. The V gene end was trimmed by 7 bases and the J gene end by 2 bases; junction bases not matched to a gene: 9. The CDR3 loop spans 17 amino acids. Germline V lookup: CDR1 SGHRS, CDR2 YFSETQ. The CDR3 nucleotides read TGCGCCAGCGCTCTCGGGACTAGCGGGGGGGACCCCTACGAGCAGTACTTC. This codes for CASALGTSGGDPYEQYF.

This clonotype was counted ten times or more. The CDR3 reads CASAGQGTYNEQFF. The DNA for the CDR3 is TGTGCCAGCGCCGGACAGGGGACGTACAATGAGCAGTTCTTC. The chain couples TRBV6-1 to TRBJ2-1; 9 nucleotides align to TRBD1. This CDR3 contains 14 residues. V lost 8 bases and J lost 4; bases outside the gene matches: 6. CDR1 is MNHNS, CDR2 SASEGT, per germline.

This clonotype was observed at least ten times. The chain employs TRBV10-3 and TRBJ1-1; TRBD1 might be the D (6 bases). Germline-derived CDR1 and CDR2 are ENHRY and SYGVKD. V lost 5 bases and J 3 bases, leaving 13 bases between the germline ends. This CDR3 spans 14 amino acids. The chain's CDR3 is CAISKHRVYTEAFF. CDR3 in DNA: TGTGCCATCAGTAAACACAGGGTATACACTGAAGCTTTCTTT.

This clonotype was recorded many times. V and J are TRBV12-3 or TRBV12-4 and TRBJ2-7; unclear D gene. The V end lost 5 bases, the J end lost 5 bases, and 16 bases lay between the germline ends. The CDR3 totals 14 residues. The CDR3 DNA sequence: TGTGCCAGCAGTCCAGAATCGGTTGTCCACGAGCAGTACTTC. Its protein is CASSPESVVHEQYF.

This clonotype was seen at least ten times. The chain recombines TRBV9 with TRBJ1-1; possible D gene TRBD1, 6 bases. V dropped 3 bases and J dropped 1 base, with 13 bases sitting between them. The length of the CDR3 is 15 residues. The germline V gene encodes CDR1 SGDLS and CDR2 YYNGEE. The CDR3 loop reads CASSATPTGNTEAFF. CDR3 DNA: TGTGCCAGCAGCGCGACCCCGACAGGGAACACTGAAGCTTTCTTT.

The sample holds many counts of this clonotype. V gene TRBV20-1 combines with J gene TRBJ2-1; the match to TRBD1 covers 7 bases. The junction had 3 bases not matched to a gene; V was cut back by 4 bases and J by 9 bases. Per germline, CDR1 DFQATT and CDR2 SNEGSKA (reference sequence). This CDR3 has 11 amino acids. The CDR3 DNA reads as TGCAGTGCTAAGGGGGCAGTTGAGCAGTTCTTC. Translation gives CSAKGAVEQFF.

The sample holds many counts of this clonotype. The chain has TRBV5-1 and TRBJ2-3; TRBD2 matches at 7 bases. Unmatched junction bases numbered 8, after V lost 4 bases and J lost 3 bases. The germline V gene has CDR1 SGHRS and CDR2 YFSETQ. CDR3 length: 15 amino acids. The CDR3 region is CASSLVSGSTDTQYF. In DNA, the CDR3 is TGCGCCAGCAGCCTCGTTAGCGGGTCAACAGATACGCAGTATTTT.

At least ten counts were recorded for this clonotype. This chain uses TRBV10-3 with TRBJ2-5; 7 bases align to TRBD2. The CDR3 is made up of 13 amino acids. V was clipped by 9 bases and J by 2 bases; unmatched bases: 6. Germline loops: CDR1 ENHRY, CDR2 SYGVKD. DNA of the CDR3: TGTGCCATAGGACCGGGAGGACAAGAGACCCAGTACTTC. Encoded protein: CAIGPGGQETQYF.

The table lists this clonotype with many counts. This chain links TRBV30 with TRBJ1-5, with 8 bases identical to TRBD1. V lost 2 bases to trimming and J lost 7 bases; unmatched junction nucleotides: 4. The germline gives CDR1 GTSNPN, CDR2 SVGIG (reference sequence). This CDR3 is 13 amino acids long. The CDR3 region is CAWSRQGQQPQHF. The CDR3 DNA sequence: TGTGCCTGGAGTCGACAGGGGCAACAGCCCCAGCATTTT. Full variable domain (remainder filled in from reference TRBV30 and TRBJ1-5): SQTIHQWPATLVQPVGSPLSLECTVEGTSNPNLYWYRQAAGRGLQLLFYSVGIGQISSEVPQNLSASRPQDRQFILSSKKLLLSDSGFYLCAWSRQGQQPQHFGDGTRLSIL.

The sample holds a few counts of this clonotype. The chain is built from TRBV6-2 or TRBV6-3 and TRBJ2-2; D is perhaps TRBD2 (6 bases). Deletions cut 5 bases from V and 10 bases from J, with 20 bases between. The CDR3 runs 15 residues. The germline gives CDR1 MNHEY, CDR2 SVGEGT. In DNA, the CDR3 is TGTGCCAGCAGTGTCTATGGGGTCGGGAGAGAGGAGCTGTTTTTT. Residues: CASSVYGVGREELFF.

The V call is TRBV28, the J call TRBJ2-3; a weak D match, TRBD1 (5 bases). Germline V gives CDR1 MDHEN, CDR2 SYDVKM. The V gene lost 7 bases and the J gene lost 2 bases, with 31 bases spanning the gap. The CDR3 extends over 20 amino acids. CDR3 in amino acids: CASIAAGAGPPVYHTDTQYF. As DNA, the CDR3 is TGTGCCAGCATCGCCGCTGGGGCAGGGCCACCGGTCTACCACACAGATACGCAGTATTTT.

This clonotype came up many times. This sequence joins TRBV18 and TRBJ2-3; unclear D gene. The V gene's germline CDR1 is KGHSH and CDR2 LQKENI. V shed 4 bases and J shed 0 bases, with 5 bases lying between them. The CDR3 contains 13 residues. DNA of the CDR3: TGTGCCAGCTCACGGCCAAGCACAGATACGCAGTATTTT. The encoded protein is CASSRPSTDTQYF.

A note on this clonotype: This clone may be a read error of a much larger clone one base away. The chain couples TRBV5-1 to TRBJ1-2; D gene unclear. CDR1 and CDR2 (germline): SGHRS, YFSETQ. This CDR3 spans 13 amino acids. The ends were cut back, 1 base at V and 6 bases at J, with 10 bases in the middle. Here the CDR3 reads CASSLNSSDGYTF. CDR3 in DNA: TGCGCCAGCAGCTTGAACAGCTCCGATGGCTACACCTTC.

This clonotype was observed at least ten times. The gene calls are TRBV28 and TRBJ1-6; D gene ambiguous. Trimming pared 3 bases from V and 0 bases from J, leaving 12 bases between. Germline loops: CDR1 MDHEN, CDR2 SYDVKM. The CDR3 is 17 residues long. The chain's CDR3 is CASSLAGGSSYNSPLHF. The CDR3 coding sequence is TGTGCCAGCAGTTTGGCGGGTGGGAGCTCCTATAATTCACCCCTCCACTTT.

This clonotype was found a few times. The CDR3 is CAIGTEETQYF. The CDR3 DNA follows: TGTGCCATCGGGACAGAAGAGACCCAGTACTTC. The chain combines TRBV10-3 with TRBJ2-5; TRBD1 agrees at 7 bases. Germline values: CDR1 ENHRY, CDR2 SYGVKD. There are 11 residues in the CDR3. V was clipped by 8 bases and J by 3 bases; unmatched bases: 0.

The chain recombines TRBV9 with TRBJ2-2; the D is unclear. The CDR3 consists of 13 residues. Trimming stripped 0 bases from V and 5 bases from J, with 5 bases between. From germline, CDR1 is SGDLS and CDR2 YYNGEE. The CDR3: CASSVVLTGELFF. The DNA for the CDR3 is TGTGCCAGCAGCGTAGTGTTGACCGGGGAGCTGTTTTTT.

The chain employs TRBV5-1 and TRBJ1-4; 10 nucleotides line up with TRBD1. From germline, CDR1 is SGHRS and CDR2 YFSETQ. V shed 4 bases, J shed 7 bases, and the junction held 10 bases outside the gene matches. CDR3 size: 16 residues. CDR3 sequence reads: CASSAGTGDKSEKLFF. For the CDR3, the DNA is TGCGCCAGCAGCGCCGGGACAGGGGATAAGAGTGAAAAACTGTTTTTT.

V and J are TRBV27 and TRBJ1-2; 8 nucleotides agree with TRBD1. V lost 0 bases and J lost 4; bases outside the gene matches: 4. CDR1 and CDR2 (germline): MNHEY, SMNVEV (reference sequence). The CDR3 has 15 amino acids. DNA for the CDR3: TGTGCCAGCAGTTTATCGCCGGACAGGGCCTATGGCTACACCTTC. Protein product: CASSLSPDRAYGYTF.

At least ten counts were recorded for this clonotype. The chain joins TRBV28 to TRBJ2-3, with 8 bases matching TRBD1. Per the germline V gene, CDR1 is MDHEN and CDR2 is SYDVKM. The J segment lost 1 base and the V segment lost 5 bases, leaving 5 bases of the junction unmatched. The CDR3 length is 15 residues. CDR3 region: CASSRQGTGTDTQYF. Here the CDR3 DNA reads TGTGCCAGCAGTAGACAGGGGACAGGCACAGATACGCAGTATTTT.

This clonotype was seen repeatedly, ten times or more. The chain joins TRBV11-2 to TRBJ2-5; 8 bases align to TRBD2. V lost 4 bases and J lost 4; bases outside the gene matches: 2. CDR3 length: 13 residues. Germline V gene data show CDR1 as SGHAT and CDR2 as FQNNGV. The CDR3, as DNA: TGTGCCAGCAGCTCGCGGGGGGCAGAGACCCAGTACTTC. It codes for CASSSRGAETQYF.

This clonotype has at least ten counts. V gene TRBV2 combines with J gene TRBJ2-1; 16 bases map to TRBD2. The junction had 1 base not matched to a gene; V was cut back by 6 bases and J by 2 bases. Germline assignment: CDR1 SNHLY and CDR2 FYNNEI. The CDR3 length is 16 residues. The CDR3, as DNA: TGTGCCAGCAGGGGACTAGCGGGGGGGCCCTACAATGAGCAGTTCTTC. Protein: CASRGLAGGPYNEQFF.

The chain combines TRBV27 with TRBJ2-3; TRBD1 is a possible D gene (6 bases). Trimming shortened V by 2 bases and J by 2 bases, and 14 bases separated the two germline ends. The CDR3 is 16 amino acids. Germline-derived CDR1 and CDR2 are MNHEY and SMNVEV (reference sequence). CDR3 in DNA: TGTGCCAGCAGTTTAAAGCACAGGGTAGTCACAGATACGCAGTATTTT. It translates to CASSLKHRVVTDTQYF.

At least ten counts were recorded for this clonotype. V and J are TRBV6-5 and TRBJ2-1; D not resolved. Trimming left V 0 bases short and J 6 bases short, with 6 bases between. Germline assignment: CDR1 MNHEY and CDR2 SVGAGI. The CDR3 spans 13 residues. The CDR3, as DNA: TGTGCCAGCAGTTACTCGAAAGCCAATGAGCAGTTCTTC. Translated, it gives CASSYSKANEQFF.

This clonotype was found many times. V is TRBV5-1 and J is TRBJ1-2; D is uncertain. The CDR3 extends over 13 amino acids. Between the trimmed V and J ends, which lost 2 bases and 5 bases, there was a span of 10 bases. Per the germline V gene, CDR1 is SGHRS and CDR2 is YFSETQ. The CDR3 sequence: CASSLSSGYGYTF. For the CDR3, the DNA is TGCGCCAGCAGCTTATCATCGGGGTATGGCTACACCTTC.